This T cell receptor beta chain was sequenced during a study of OX40 agonist ivuxolimab in advanced cancers. Overall study context: Cancers in dose escalation were hepatocellular, melanoma, renal cell and head and neck.

Study-wide results and caveats: Circulating CD4+ and CD8+ T cells showed clonal expansion by week 6 at 0.1 to 3.0 mg/kg. Relatively little clonal expansion, among the lowest observed, appeared in partial responders at 0.1-3.0 mg/kg.

Points on this clone: The antigen is not known.

The V gene's germline CDR1 is MNHEY and CDR2 SMNVEV (reference sequence). V gave up 4 bases and J gave up 0 bases; unmatched junction bases: 12. The CDR3 sequence is 18 residues long. Data came from immunoSEQ multiplex PCR; TCRdb stores just in-frame clones and leaves some out. The sample lists some 47,000 clones; 80% were seen once. Source: CD4+ or CD8+ T cells sorted from blood, taken in a trial of the OX40 agonist ivuxolimab. The TCR originated in an adult with an advanced solid tumor such as melanoma, head and neck, liver or kidney cancer. This chain links TRBV27 with TRBJ1-5, with 7 bases fitting TRBD1. CDR3: CASSSTGSPLDSNQPQHF. The CDR3 region has the DNA TGTGCCAGCAGTTCGACAGGGTCGCCGTTGGATAGCAATCAGCCCCAGCATTTT.